A single sample is the source of the 27 T cell receptor beta chains below, sequenced in a study of shared clonotypes between healthy human individuals. Assay: immunoSEQ multiplex PCR; the TCRdb copy retains only in-frame clones and omits some. The table lists some 1 million clones, approximately 68% of them singletons. Sequencing input: memory CD4+ T cells sorted from blood. This sample's subset: CD45RA-negative fraction. Receptors originate from a man between 18 and 35 years old in good health.

CDR3 sequence reads: CASSLDRGDREFSGELFF. The CDR3 DNA follows: TGTGCCAGCAGCTTAGATCGGGGGGACAGGGAATTCTCCGGGGAGCTGTTTTTT. The chain recombines TRBV11-3 with TRBJ2-2; 9 positions agree with TRBD1. Germline CDR1 SGHNT, CDR2 YENEEA. With V trimmed by 0 bases and J by 6 bases, 11 bases remained unmatched. The CDR3 loop spans 18 amino acids.

V gene TRBV5-1 combines with J gene TRBJ2-7; a possible D gene is TRBD1 (6 bases). Between the trimmed V and J ends, which lost 3 bases and 0 bases, there was a span of 10 bases. This CDR3 spans 14 amino acids. Germline CDR1 reads SGHRS; CDR2 reads YFSETQ. The CDR3 reads CASSSAGASYEQYF. CDR3 DNA sequence: TGCGCCAGCAGCTCCGCAGGGGCCTCCTACGAGCAGTACTTC.

This rearrangement joins TRBV4-3 to TRBJ1-4; D gene ambiguous. Germline lookup yields CDR1 LGHNA and CDR2 YSLEER. The CDR3 loop spans 15 amino acids. The V gene lost 3 bases and the J gene lost 10 bases, with 18 bases spanning the gap. The CDR3: CASSQGVQPVGKLFF. CDR3 DNA sequence: TGCGCCAGCAGCCAGGGCGTACAGCCTGTCGGAAAACTGTTTTTT.

The count of this clone is one. The chain recombines TRBV5-1 with TRBJ2-4, with TRBD1 identical over 7 bases. The CDR3 runs to 13 residues. From germline, CDR1 is SGHRS and CDR2 YFSETQ. J lost 5 bases, V lost 3 bases, and 2 bases had no gene match. The CDR3 sequence is CASSSGTENIQYF. DNA of the CDR3: TGCGCCAGCAGCTCCGGGACAGAAAACATTCAGTACTTC.

The gene calls are TRBV2 and TRBJ2-3, with unresolved D. Germline CDR1 reads SNHLY; CDR2 reads FYNNEI. V lost 10 bases to trimming and J lost 6 bases, with 17 bases between them. The CDR3 totals 13 residues. The CDR3 DNA reads TGTGCCACCAATGGGCCGGTCGGGGATACGCAGTATTTT. It codes for CATNGPVGDTQYF.

Worth noting for this clone: The identical CDR3 is also encoded by other nucleotide sequences in the sample. This chain links TRBV20-1 with TRBJ2-1; D not resolved. The CDR3 spans 11 residues. CDR1 is DFQATT, CDR2 SNEGSKA, per germline (reference sequence). With 6 bases removed from V and 3 bases from J, the gap between germline ends came to 6 bases. The CDR3 sequence: CSAQDYNEQFF. CDR3 coding DNA: TGCAGTGCCCAGGACTACAATGAGCAGTTCTTC.

This sequence joins TRBV13 and TRBJ2-4; D possibly matches TRBD1 or TRBD2 (5 bases each). The germline V gene has CDR1 PRHDT and CDR2 FYEKMQ (reference sequence). The CDR3 runs to 17 residues. V lost 2 bases to trimming and J lost 1 base, with 15 bases between them. The CDR3 region has the DNA TGTGCCAGCAGCTTACAGGGTCTCTGGGGGGCCAAAAACATTCAGTACTTC. This translates into CASSLQGLWGAKNIQYF.

At least ten counts were recorded for this clone. This sample also contains other DNA sequences that code for the same CDR3. This chain links TRBV5-1 with TRBJ1-6; no reliable D call. Trimming shortened V by 0 bases and J by 5 bases, and 9 bases separated the two germline ends. The CDR3 consists of 15 residues. The germline CDR1 and CDR2 sequences are SGHRS and YFSETQ. This CDR3 reads CASSLAGRDNSPLHF. CDR3 sequence (DNA): TGCGCCAGCAGCTTGGCCGGAAGAGATAATTCACCCCTCCACTTT.

V is TRBV27 and J is TRBJ1-6; 10 bases match TRBD1. CDR1 is MNHEY, CDR2 SMNVEV, per germline (reference sequence). The CDR3 runs 16 residues. Unmatched junction bases numbered 3, after V lost 0 bases and J lost 7 bases. DNA for the CDR3: TGTGCCAGCAGTTTATCGGGGGACAGGGGAAATTCACCCCTCCACTTT. It codes for CASSLSGDRGNSPLHF.

Only one count was recorded for this clone. This sequence joins TRBV10-3 and TRBJ2-3; D perhaps matches TRBD2 (6 bases). The V end was cut by 3 bases, the J end by 5 bases, with 18 bases between. This CDR3 is 16 amino acids long. Germline CDR1 reads ENHRY; CDR2 reads SYGVKD. The DNA of the CDR3 is TGTGCCATCAGTGATGGAGGGGCCGGGGTTGGAGATACGCAGTATTTT. Protein product: CAISDGGAGVGDTQYF.

This chain joins TRBV11-2 and TRBJ2-2; D unresolved. CDR1 SGHAT and CDR2 FQNNGV come from the germline V gene. The CDR3 length is 14 residues. Trimming took off 0 bases at V and 7 bases at J, with 9 bases between the two ends. In nucleotides, the CDR3 is TGTGCCAGCAGCTTAGAAATCGAGTTCGGGGAGCTGTTTTTT. Translating it yields CASSLEIEFGELFF. Based on the CDR3 plus reference TRBV11-2 and TRBJ2-2, the full variable domain is EAGVAQSPRYKIIEKRQSVAFWCNPISGHATLYWYQQILGQGPKLLIQFQNNGVVDDSQLPKDRFSAERLKGVDSTLKIQPAKLEDSAVYLCASSLEIEFGELFFGEGSRLTVL.

This chain links TRBV7-2 with TRBJ2-1; no clear D. The CDR3 is made up of 15 amino acids. CDR1 is SGHTA and CDR2 is FQGNSA in the germline V gene. Trimming removed 0 bases at V and 3 bases at J, with 9 bases between. In DNA form, the CDR3 reads TGTGCCAGCAGCTTAGCTGCGGCCTACTACAATGAGCAGTTCTTC. Translation gives CASSLAAAYYNEQFF. The variable domain in full, with the rest retrieved from reference TRBV7-2 and TRBJ2-1, is GAGVSQSPSNKVTEKGKDVELRCDPISGHTALYWYRQSLGQGLEFLIYFQGNSAPDKSGLPSDRFSAERTGGSVSTLTIQRTQQEDSAVYLCASSLAAAYYNEQFFGPGTRLTVL.

This clone occurred once. The CDR3 DNA is TGCGCCAGCAGCTTGGCCCCCCCGGGACAGGGGGCGGTGGGTACGCAGTATTTT. Its translation is CASSLAPPGQGAVGTQYF. This chain links TRBV5-1 with TRBJ2-3; 12 bases are a match to TRBD1. This CDR3 region has 18 residues. V dropped 0 bases and J dropped 8; count of bases not matched to a gene: 13. Germline lookup yields CDR1 SGHRS and CDR2 YFSETQ.

This clone was seen repeatedly, ten times or more. Other DNA variants within this sample encode the same CDR3. The V and J genes are TRBV30 and TRBJ2-5; TRBD1 might be the D (6 bases). The CDR3 has 14 residues. V shed 5 bases and J shed 4 bases, with 17 bases lying between them. CDR1 and CDR2 (germline): GTSNPN, SVGIG (reference sequence). CDR3 bases: TGTGCCTGGCAACAGGGCAGCATGCGAGAGACCCAGTACTTC. Protein: CAWQQGSMRETQYF.

The CDR3 bases are TGTGCCAGCCGCAGGGGGCATCTAGATTCACCCCTCCACTTT. Translated, it gives CASRRGHLDSPLHF. The rearrangement joins TRBV6-5 to TRBJ1-6; 8 nucleotides line up with TRBD1. CDR3 length: 14 residues. V trimming: 8 bases; J trimming: 8 bases; junction bases outside the gene matches: 8. Germline V gives CDR1 MNHEY, CDR2 SVGAGI.

With regard to this clone: The sample contains more than one DNA sequence encoding this CDR3. This chain uses TRBV5-4 with TRBJ2-2; 9 nucleotides line up with TRBD1. This CDR3 is 14 amino acids long. V gave up 2 bases and J gave up 5 bases; unmatched junction bases: 1. Per the germline V gene, CDR1 is SGHNT and CDR2 is YYREEE (reference sequence). In DNA form, the CDR3 reads TGTGCCAGCAGCTTCGGACAGGGGACCGGGGAGCTGTTTTTT. It translates to CASSFGQGTGELFF.

The J gene is TRBJ2-3, the V gene TRBV5-6; D uncertain. The CDR3 covers 12 residues. Germline CDR1 and CDR2: SGHDT and YYEEEE. The V gene lost 3 bases and the J gene lost 3 bases, with 5 bases spanning the gap. CDR3 DNA sequence: TGTGCCAGCAGCTCGTATACAGATACGCAGTATTTT. Its protein is CASSSYTDTQYF.

The rearrangement uses TRBV6-5 and TRBJ1-6; D unresolved. Germline V gene sequence: CDR1 MNHEY, CDR2 SVGAGI. The CDR3 spans 15 residues. The V end lost 8 bases, the J end lost 9 bases, and 20 bases lay between the germline ends. The CDR3 here is CASSIMRTESSPLHF. The CDR3 coding sequence is TGTGCCAGCTCGATCATGAGGACGGAGAGTTCACCCCTCCACTTT.

This chain joins TRBV5-1 and TRBJ2-3; D possibly corresponds to TRBD1 (5 bases). The germline V and J ends were trimmed by 3 bases and 1 base, with 15 bases remaining between them. From germline, CDR1 is SGHRS and CDR2 YFSETQ. The CDR3 is 16 amino acids. The CDR3 spells CASSSEGHSRTDTQYF. The CDR3 coding sequence is TGCGCCAGCAGCTCGGAAGGACACAGCCGCACAGATACGCAGTATTTT.

This clone was observed a few times. This sample includes further DNA sequences coding for the same CDR3. The chain carries TRBV2 and TRBJ1-2; 10 bases agree with TRBD1. The germline V gene has CDR1 SNHLY and CDR2 FYNNEI. The J segment lost 5 bases and the V segment lost 4 bases, leaving 1 base of the junction unmatched. The CDR3 runs 13 residues. The CDR3 nucleotides are TGTGCCAGCAGTGGGACAGGGGGATATGGCTACACCTTC. Translated, it gives CASSGTGGYGYTF.

This clone appeared once. The rearrangement joins TRBV27 to TRBJ2-7, with D possibly being TRBD1 (5 bases). V was cut by 8 bases and J by 12 bases, with 32 bases left in between. The CDR3 covers 16 residues. Germline CDR1 is MNHEY and CDR2 is SMNVEV (reference sequence). The CDR3 DNA is TGTGCCAGCGGACCCAGTTCAGGGCAGGGTACTTTACATGCGTACTTC. The encoded protein is CASGPSSGQGTLHAYF.

The CDR3 DNA reads TGCGCCAGCAGCCAGTCTAGCCGGGGGTCCACTGAAGCTTTCTTT. This translates into CASSQSSRGSTEAFF. This chain joins TRBV4-3 and TRBJ1-1; the D gene is possibly TRBD1 (5 bases). Germline CDR1 is LGHNA and CDR2 is YSLEER. The V end lost 3 bases, the J end lost 4 bases, and 15 bases lay between the germline ends. This CDR3 region has 15 residues.

This clone was seen a few times. The chain uses TRBV11-3 and TRBJ2-7; TRBD1 matches 8 bases. Trimming removed 5 bases from V and 6 bases from J; junction bases left unmatched: 6. Germline CDR1 and CDR2: SGHNT and YENEEA. The CDR3 is made up of 13 amino acids. CDR3 DNA: TGTGCCAGCAGCGCGGCAGGGGGCGGCGAGCAGTACTTC. Amino acids: CASSAAGGGEQYF.

The chain recombines TRBV5-1 with TRBJ1-6; TRBD1 is a possible D gene (5 bases). Trimming cost V 3 bases and J 8 bases, with 15 bases left between them. Germline assignment: CDR1 SGHRS and CDR2 YFSETQ. This CDR3 has 15 amino acids. CDR3 sequence (DNA): TGCGCCAGCAGCTGGAAAGGGGAAGGGGATTCACCCCTCCACTTT. It codes for CASSWKGEGDSPLHF.

This clone was picked up many times. The V call is TRBV5-1, the J call TRBJ2-7; TRBD2 agrees at 8 bases. The length of the CDR3 is 14 residues. Trimming removed 0 bases from V and 5 bases from J; junction bases left unmatched: 4. Per germline, CDR1 SGHRS and CDR2 YFSETQ. The CDR3 spells CASSLGLAKDEQYF. CDR3 sequence (DNA): TGCGCCAGCAGCTTGGGACTAGCGAAGGACGAGCAGTACTTC.

This clone has just a few counts. The V gene is TRBV6-5, the J gene TRBJ2-1, with D hard to call. Germline-derived CDR1 and CDR2 are MNHEY and SVGAGI. The CDR3 totals 15 residues. V lost 2 bases and J 0 bases, leaving 8 bases between the germline ends. The CDR3: CASSYRASSYNEQFF. The CDR3 DNA follows: TGTGCCAGCAGTTACAGGGCCAGCTCCTACAATGAGCAGTTCTTC.

The chain links TRBV23-1 to TRBJ2-7; TRBD2 might be the D (6 bases). TRBV23-1 is reported as an ORF; its role is uncertain. The germline V and J ends were trimmed by 3 bases and 3 bases, with 6 bases remaining between them. This CDR3 is 12 amino acids long. In nucleotides, the CDR3 is TGCGCCAGCAGTCAGCGGGACTACGAGCAGTACTTC. This translates into CASSQRDYEQYF.